This section outlines one TCR beta chain sequence together with its context. The antigen remains unidentified. TCR alpha and TCR beta cDNA libraries carrying sample barcodes and UMIs were produced by 5'RACE using constant-segment primers. One entry per CDR3 protein results from TCRdb running MiXCR on the 5' RACE reads. The sample yields roughly 560,000 distinct CDR3 sequences, roughly 20% seen once. With 2 bases removed from V and 5 bases from J, the gap between germline ends came to 13 bases. Germline V CDR1 and CDR2: SQVTM, ANQGSEA. CDR3 length: 13 amino acids. This sample was included in a study of T-cell memory formation after mild COVID-19. Overall study context: TCR clusters were mostly donor specific. Whole-study results and caveats: Some SARS-CoV-2-responding clones were already detected in memory before infection.

This clonotype originated in an adult woman who had mild COVID-19 (a few samples of this study predate the infection). Cell type and time point are not known. This sequence joins TRBV29-1 and TRBJ2-7; D might be TRBD1 or TRBD2, each matching 6 bases. Sequenced: PBMCs or a T cell subset sorted from them (not recorded which). The CDR3 loop reads CSVEKRGENEQYF. Here the CDR3 DNA reads TGCAGCGTTGAAAAGAGGGGGGAGAACGAGCAGTACTTC.